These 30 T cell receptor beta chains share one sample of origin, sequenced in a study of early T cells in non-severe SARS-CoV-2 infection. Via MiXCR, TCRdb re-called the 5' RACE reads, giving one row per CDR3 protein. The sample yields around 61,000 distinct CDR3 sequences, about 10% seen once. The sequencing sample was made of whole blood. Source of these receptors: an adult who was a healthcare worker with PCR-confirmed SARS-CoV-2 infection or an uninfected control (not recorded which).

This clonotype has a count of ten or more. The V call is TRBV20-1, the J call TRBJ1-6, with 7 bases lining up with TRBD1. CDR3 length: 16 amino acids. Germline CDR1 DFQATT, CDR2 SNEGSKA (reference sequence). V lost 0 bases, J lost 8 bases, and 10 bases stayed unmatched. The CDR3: CSARDRRRGQDSPLHF. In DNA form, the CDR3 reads TGCAGTGCTAGAGACAGGCGGAGGGGGCAGGATTCACCCCTCCACTTT.

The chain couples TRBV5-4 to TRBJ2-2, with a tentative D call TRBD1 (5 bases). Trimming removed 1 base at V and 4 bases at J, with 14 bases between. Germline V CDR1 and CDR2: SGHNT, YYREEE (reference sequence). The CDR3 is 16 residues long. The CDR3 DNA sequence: TGTGCCAGCAGCTTGACTGGGCAGGGTCTCACCGGGGAGCTGTTTTTT. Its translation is CASSLTGQGLTGELFF.

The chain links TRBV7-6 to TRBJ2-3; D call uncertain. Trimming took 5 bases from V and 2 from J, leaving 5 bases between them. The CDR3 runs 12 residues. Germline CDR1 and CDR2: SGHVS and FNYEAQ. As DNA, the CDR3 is TGTGCCAGCAGCCTATTCACAGATACGCAGTATTTT. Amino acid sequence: CASSLFTDTQYF.

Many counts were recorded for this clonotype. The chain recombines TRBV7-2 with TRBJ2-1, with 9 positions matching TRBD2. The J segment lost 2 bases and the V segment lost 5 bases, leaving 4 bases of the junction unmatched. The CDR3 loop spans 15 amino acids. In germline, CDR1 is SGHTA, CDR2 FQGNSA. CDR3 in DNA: TGTGCCAGCAGCCCAAGGACTAGCGCCTACAATGAGCAGTTCTTC. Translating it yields CASSPRTSAYNEQFF.

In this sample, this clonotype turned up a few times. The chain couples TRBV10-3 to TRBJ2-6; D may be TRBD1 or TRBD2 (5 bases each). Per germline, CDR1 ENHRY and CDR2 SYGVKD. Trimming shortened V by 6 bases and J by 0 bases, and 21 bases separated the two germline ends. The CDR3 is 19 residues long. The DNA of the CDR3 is TGTGCCATCAGCCCCAAAGGGGCAGGGACCTCCTCTGGGGCCAACGTCCTGACTTTC. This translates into CAISPKGAGTSSGANVLTF.

CDR3 nucleotides: TGTGCCAGCAGCAGAGGACTAGAGTATACCAAAAACATTCAGTACTTC. Protein product: CASSRGLEYTKNIQYF. This chain links TRBV6-4 with TRBJ2-4, with 7 bases identical to TRBD2. Germline CDR1 reads MRHNA; CDR2 reads SNTAGT. With V trimmed by 6 bases and J by 2 bases, 10 bases remained unmatched. The CDR3 is 16 amino acids.

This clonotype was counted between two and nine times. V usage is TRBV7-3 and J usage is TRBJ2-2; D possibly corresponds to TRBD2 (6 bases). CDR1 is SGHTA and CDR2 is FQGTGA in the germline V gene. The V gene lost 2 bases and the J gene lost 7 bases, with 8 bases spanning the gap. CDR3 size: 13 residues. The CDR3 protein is CASSLGGIGELFF. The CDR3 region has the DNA TGTGCCAGCAGCTTAGGAGGGATCGGGGAGCTGTTTTTT.

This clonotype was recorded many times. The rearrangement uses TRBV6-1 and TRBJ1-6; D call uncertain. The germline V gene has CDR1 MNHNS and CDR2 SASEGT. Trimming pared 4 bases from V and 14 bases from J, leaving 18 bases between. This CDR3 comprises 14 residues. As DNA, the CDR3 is TGTGCCAGCAGTGGAACGTACAGAGTTTTATCCCTCCACTTT. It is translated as CASSGTYRVLSLHF.

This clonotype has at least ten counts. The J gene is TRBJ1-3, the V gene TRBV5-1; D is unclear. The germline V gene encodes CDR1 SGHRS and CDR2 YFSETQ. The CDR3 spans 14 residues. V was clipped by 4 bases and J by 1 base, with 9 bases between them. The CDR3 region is CASSRSESGNTIYF. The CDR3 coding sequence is TGCGCCAGCAGCAGGAGCGAATCTGGAAACACCATATATTTT.

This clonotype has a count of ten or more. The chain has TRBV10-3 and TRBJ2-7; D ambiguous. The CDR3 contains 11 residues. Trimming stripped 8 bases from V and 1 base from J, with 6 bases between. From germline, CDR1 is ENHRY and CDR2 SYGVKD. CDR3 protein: CAIGLSYEQYF. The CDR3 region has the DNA TGTGCCATCGGCCTTTCCTACGAGCAGTACTTC.

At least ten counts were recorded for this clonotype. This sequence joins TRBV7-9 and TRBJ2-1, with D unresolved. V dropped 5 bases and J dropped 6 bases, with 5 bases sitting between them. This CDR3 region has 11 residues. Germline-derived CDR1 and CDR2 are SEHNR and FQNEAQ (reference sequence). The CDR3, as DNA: TGTGCCAGCAGCCTAGGCAATGAGCAGTTCTTC. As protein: CASSLGNEQFF.

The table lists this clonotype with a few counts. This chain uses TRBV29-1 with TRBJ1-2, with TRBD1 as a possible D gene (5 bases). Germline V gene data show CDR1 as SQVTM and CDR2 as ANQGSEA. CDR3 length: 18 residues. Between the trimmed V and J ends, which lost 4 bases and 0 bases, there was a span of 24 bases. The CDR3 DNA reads TGCAGCGTTGCCACACCTAGACGACAGAATCAAGCTAACTATGGCTACACCTTC. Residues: CSVATPRRQNQANYGYTF.

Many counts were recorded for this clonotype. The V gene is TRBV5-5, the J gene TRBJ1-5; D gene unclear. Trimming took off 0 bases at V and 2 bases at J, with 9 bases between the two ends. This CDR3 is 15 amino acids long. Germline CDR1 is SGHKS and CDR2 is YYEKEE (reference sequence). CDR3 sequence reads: CASSLGAQGNQPQHF. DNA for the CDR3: TGTGCCAGCAGCTTGGGGGCTCAGGGCAATCAGCCCCAGCATTTT. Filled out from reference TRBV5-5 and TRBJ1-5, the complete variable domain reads DAGVTQSPTHLIKTRGQQVTLRCSPISGHKSVSWYQQVLGQGPQFIFQYYEKEERGRGNFPDRFSARQFPNYSSELNVNALLLGDSALYLCASSLGAQGNQPQHFGDGTRLSIL.

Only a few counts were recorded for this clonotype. The CDR3 protein is CASSQERGQGATGELFF. The DNA of the CDR3 is TGCGCCAGCAGCCAAGAACGGGGACAGGGGGCCACCGGGGAGCTGTTTTTT. The V and J genes are TRBV4-3 and TRBJ2-2; 12 bases align to TRBD1. J gave up 4 bases and V 0 bases, and 3 bases lay outside the gene matches. CDR1 is LGHNA, CDR2 YSLEER, per germline. The CDR3 has 17 residues.

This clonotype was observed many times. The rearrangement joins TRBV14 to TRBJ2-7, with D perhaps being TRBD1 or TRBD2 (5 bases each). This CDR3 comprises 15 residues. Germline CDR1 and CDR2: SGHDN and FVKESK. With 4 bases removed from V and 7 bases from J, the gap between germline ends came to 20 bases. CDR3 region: CASSRDIGALREQYF. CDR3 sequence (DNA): TGTGCCAGCAGCCGGGATATCGGGGCCTTGAGAGAGCAGTACTTC.

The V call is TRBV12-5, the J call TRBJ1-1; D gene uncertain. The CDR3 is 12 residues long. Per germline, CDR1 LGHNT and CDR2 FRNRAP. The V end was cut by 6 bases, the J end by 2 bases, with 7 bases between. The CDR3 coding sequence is TGTGCTAGTGGCCGATTTAACACTGAAGCTTTCTTT. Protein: CASGRFNTEAFF.

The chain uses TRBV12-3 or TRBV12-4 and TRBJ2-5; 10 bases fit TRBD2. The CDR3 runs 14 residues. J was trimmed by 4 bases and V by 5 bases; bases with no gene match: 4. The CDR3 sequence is CASSLLAGRETQYF. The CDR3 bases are TGTGCCAGCAGTCTACTAGCGGGAAGAGAGACCCAGTACTTC.

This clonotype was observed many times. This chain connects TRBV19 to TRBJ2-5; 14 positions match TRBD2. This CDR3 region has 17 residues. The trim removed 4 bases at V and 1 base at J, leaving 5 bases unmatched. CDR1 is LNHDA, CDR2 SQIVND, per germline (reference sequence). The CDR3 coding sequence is TGTGCCAGTAGTAGGGGACTAGCGGGAGCCGTCCAAGAGACCCAGTACTTC. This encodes CASSRGLAGAVQETQYF.

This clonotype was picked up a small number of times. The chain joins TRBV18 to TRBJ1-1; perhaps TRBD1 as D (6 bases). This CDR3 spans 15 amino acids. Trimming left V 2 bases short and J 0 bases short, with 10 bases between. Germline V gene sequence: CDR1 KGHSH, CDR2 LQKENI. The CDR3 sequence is CASSPSRDMNTEAFF. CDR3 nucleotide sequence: TGTGCCAGCTCACCATCGCGGGACATGAACACTGAAGCTTTCTTT. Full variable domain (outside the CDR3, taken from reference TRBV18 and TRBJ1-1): NAGVMQNPRHLVRRRGQEARLRCSPMKGHSHVYWYRQLPEEGLKFMVYLQKENIIDESGMPKERFSAEFPKEGPSILRIQQVVRGDSAAYFCASSPSRDMNTEAFFGQGTRLTVV.

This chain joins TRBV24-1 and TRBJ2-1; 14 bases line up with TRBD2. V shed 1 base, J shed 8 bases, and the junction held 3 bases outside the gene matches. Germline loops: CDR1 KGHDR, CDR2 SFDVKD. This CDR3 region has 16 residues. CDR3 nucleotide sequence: TGTGCCACCAGTGATTTTGGGACTAGCGGGAGCTATGAGCAGTTCTTC. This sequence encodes CATSDFGTSGSYEQFF.

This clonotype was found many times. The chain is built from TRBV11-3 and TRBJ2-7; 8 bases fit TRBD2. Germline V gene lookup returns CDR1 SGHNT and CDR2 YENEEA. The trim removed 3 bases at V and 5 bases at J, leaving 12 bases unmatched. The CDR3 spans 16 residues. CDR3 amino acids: CASSLKPPREADEQYF. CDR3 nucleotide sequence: TGTGCCAGCAGCTTGAAGCCTCCGCGGGAGGCCGACGAGCAGTACTTC.

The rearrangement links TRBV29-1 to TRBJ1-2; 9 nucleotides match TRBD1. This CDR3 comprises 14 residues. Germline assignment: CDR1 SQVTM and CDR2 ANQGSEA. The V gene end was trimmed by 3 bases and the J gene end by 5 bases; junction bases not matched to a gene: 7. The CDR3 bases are TGCAGCGTTGAGAGGGACAGGGAGGGGTATGGCTACACCTTC. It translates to CSVERDREGYGYTF.

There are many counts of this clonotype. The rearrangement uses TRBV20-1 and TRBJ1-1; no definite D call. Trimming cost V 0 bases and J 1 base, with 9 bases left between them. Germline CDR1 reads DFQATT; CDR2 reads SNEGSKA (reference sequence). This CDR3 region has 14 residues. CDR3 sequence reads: CSARDRVGNTEAFF. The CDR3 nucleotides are TGCAGTGCTAGAGATCGAGTTGGGAACACTGAAGCTTTCTTT.

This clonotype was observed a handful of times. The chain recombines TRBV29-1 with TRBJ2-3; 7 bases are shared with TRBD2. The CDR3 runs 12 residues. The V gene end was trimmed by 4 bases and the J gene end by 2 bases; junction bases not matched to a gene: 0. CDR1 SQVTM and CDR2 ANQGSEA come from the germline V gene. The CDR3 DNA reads TGCAGCGTTGGACTAGCCACAGATACGCAGTATTTT. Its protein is CSVGLATDTQYF.

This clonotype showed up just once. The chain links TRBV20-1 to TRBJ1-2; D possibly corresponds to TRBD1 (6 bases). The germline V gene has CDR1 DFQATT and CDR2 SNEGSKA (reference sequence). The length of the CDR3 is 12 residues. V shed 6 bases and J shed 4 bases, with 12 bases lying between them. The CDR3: CSANRERYGYTF. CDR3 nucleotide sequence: TGCAGTGCAAACAGGGAGCGCTATGGCTACACCTTC.

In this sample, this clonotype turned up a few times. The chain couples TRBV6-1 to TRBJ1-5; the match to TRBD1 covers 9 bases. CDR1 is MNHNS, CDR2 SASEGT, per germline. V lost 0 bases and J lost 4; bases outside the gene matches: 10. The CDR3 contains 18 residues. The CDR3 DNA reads TGTGCCAGCAGTGAAGCGGCTGGGACAGGGAGTACTAATCAGCCCCAGCATTTT. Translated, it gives CASSEAAGTGSTNQPQHF.

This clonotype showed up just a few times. CDR3 sequence reads: CASSLGPSIQETQYF. The CDR3 bases are TGCGCCAGCAGCCTGGGACCCAGCATACAAGAGACCCAGTACTTC. The V and J genes are TRBV4-1 and TRBJ2-5, with D perhaps being TRBD1 or TRBD2 (5 bases each). The CDR3 is 15 amino acids. V lost 4 bases to trimming and J lost 2 bases, with 14 bases between them. Germline V gene sequence: CDR1 MGHRA, CDR2 YSYEKL.

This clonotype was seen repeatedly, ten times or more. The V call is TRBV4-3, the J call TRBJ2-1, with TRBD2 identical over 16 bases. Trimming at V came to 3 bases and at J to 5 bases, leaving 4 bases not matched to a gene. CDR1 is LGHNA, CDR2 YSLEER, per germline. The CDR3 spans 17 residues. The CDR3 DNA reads TGCGCCAGCAGCCAGGGACTAGCGGGAGGGCCTGACAATGAGCAGTTCTTC. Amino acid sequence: CASSQGLAGGPDNEQFF.

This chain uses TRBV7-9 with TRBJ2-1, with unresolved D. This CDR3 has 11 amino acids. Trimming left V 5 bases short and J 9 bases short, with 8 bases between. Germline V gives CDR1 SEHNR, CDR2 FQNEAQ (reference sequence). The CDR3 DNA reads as TGTGCCAGCAGCGCAGCCAGTGAGCAGTTCTTC. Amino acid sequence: CASSAASEQFF.

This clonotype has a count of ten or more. CDR3 nucleotide sequence: TGTGCCAGCAGCGGAGAGCGGGAAGGTTTCAATGAGCAGTTCTTC. Translated, it gives CASSGEREGFNEQFF. The chain has TRBV9 and TRBJ2-1, with 7 bases matching TRBD2. V lost 3 bases to trimming and J lost 6 bases; unmatched junction nucleotides: 9. The CDR3 consists of 15 residues. Germline V CDR1 and CDR2: SGDLS, YYNGEE.